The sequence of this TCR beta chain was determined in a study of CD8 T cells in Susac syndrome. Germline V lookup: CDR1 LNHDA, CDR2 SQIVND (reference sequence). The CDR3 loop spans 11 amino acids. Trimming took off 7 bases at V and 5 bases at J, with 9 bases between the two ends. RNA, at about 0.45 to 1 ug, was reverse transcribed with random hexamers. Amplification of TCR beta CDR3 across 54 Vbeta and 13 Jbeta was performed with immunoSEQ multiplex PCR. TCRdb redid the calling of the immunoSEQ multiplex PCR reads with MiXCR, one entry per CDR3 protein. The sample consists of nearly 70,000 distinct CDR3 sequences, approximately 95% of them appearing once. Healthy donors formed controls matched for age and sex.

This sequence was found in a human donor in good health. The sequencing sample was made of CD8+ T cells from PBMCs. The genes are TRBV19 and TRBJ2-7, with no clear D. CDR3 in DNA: TGTGCCAGTACCATCGGAGACGAGCAGTACTTC. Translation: CASTIGDEQYF.